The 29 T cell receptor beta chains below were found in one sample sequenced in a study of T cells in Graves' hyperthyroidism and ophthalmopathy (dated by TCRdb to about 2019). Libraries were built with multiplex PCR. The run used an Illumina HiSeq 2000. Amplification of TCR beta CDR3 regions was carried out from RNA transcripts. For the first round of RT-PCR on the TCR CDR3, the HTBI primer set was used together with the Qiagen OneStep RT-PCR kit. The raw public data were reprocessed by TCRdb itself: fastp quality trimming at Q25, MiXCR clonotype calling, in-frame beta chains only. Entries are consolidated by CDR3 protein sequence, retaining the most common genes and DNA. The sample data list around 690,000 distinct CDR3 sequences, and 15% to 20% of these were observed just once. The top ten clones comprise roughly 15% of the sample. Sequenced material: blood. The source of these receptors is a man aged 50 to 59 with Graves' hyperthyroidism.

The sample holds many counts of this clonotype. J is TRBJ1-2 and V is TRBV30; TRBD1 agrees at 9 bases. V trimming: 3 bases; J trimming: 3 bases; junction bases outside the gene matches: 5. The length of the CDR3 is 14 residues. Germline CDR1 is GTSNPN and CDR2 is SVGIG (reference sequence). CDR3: CAWRNRGRDYGYTF. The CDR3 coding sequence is TGTGCCTGGAGGAACAGGGGGCGCGACTATGGCTACACCTTC.

CDR3 region: CASSYSHDGPYEQYF. For the CDR3, the DNA is TGTGCCAGCAGTTACTCCCACGACGGGCCCTACGAGCAGTACTTC. This chain joins TRBV6-5 and TRBJ2-7; D is unresolved. Trimming cost V 0 bases and J 2 bases, with 11 bases left between them. The CDR3 contains 15 residues. Germline loops: CDR1 MNHEY, CDR2 SVGAGI.

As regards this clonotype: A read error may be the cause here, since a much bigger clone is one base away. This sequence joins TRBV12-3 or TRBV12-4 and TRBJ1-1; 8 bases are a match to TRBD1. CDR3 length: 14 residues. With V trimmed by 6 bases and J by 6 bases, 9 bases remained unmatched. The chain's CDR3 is CASSLDRADPEAFF. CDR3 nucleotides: TGTGCCAGCAGCCTGGACAGGGCGGACCCTGAAGCTTTCTTT.

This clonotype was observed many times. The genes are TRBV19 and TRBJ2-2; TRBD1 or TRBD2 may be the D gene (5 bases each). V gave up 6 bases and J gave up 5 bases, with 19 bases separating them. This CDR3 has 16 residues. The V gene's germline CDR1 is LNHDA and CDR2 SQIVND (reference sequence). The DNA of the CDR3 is TGTGCCAGTAGACGAGACTGGAGTGAGGGGACCGGGGAGCTGTTTTTT. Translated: CASRRDWSEGTGELFF. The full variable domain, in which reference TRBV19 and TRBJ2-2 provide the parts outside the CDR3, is DGGITQSPKYLFRKEGQNVTLSCEQNLNHDAMYWYRQDPGQGLRLIYYSQIVNDFQKGDIAEGYSVSREKKESFPLTVTSAQKNPTAFYLCASRRDWSEGTGELFFGEGSRLTVL.

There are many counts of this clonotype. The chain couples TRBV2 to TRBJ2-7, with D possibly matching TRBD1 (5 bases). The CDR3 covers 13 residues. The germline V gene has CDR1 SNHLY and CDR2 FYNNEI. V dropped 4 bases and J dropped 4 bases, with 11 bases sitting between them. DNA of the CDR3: TGTGCCAGCAGTGTCGGACACGAATACGAGCAGTACTTC. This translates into CASSVGHEYEQYF.

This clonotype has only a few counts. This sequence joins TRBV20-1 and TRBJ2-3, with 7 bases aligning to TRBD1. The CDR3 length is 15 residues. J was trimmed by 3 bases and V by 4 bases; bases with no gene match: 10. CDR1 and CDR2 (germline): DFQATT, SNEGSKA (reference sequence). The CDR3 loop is CSATSRQGSTDTQYF. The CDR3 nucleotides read TGCAGTGCTACCTCTCGACAGGGAAGTACAGATACGCAGTATTTT.

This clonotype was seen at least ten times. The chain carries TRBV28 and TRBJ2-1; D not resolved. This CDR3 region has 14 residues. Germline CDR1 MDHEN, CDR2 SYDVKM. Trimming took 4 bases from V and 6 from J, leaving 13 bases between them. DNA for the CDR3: TGTGCCAGCAGTTCTGGCTCCCCGAGCAATGAGCAGTTCTTC. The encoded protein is CASSSGSPSNEQFF. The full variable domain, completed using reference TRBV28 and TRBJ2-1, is DVKVTQSSRYLVKRTGEKVFLECVQDMDHENMFWYRQDPGLGLRLIYFSYDVKMKEKGDIPEGYSVSREKKERFSLILESASTNQTSMYLCASSSGSPSNEQFFGPGTRLTVL.

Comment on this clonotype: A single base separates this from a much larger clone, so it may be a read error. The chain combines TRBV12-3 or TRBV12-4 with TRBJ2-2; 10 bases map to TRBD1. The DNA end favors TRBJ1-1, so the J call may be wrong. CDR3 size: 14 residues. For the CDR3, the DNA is TGTGCCAGCACCTTCCGGGACAGGGGTTCTGGAGCTTTCTTT. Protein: CASTFRDRGSGAFF.

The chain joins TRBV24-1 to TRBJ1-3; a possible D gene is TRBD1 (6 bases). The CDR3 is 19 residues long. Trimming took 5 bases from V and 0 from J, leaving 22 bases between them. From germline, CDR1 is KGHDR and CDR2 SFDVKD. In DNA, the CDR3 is TGTGCCACCAGTGTAACGCCATATCCGGACAGATACTCTGGAAACACCATATATTTT. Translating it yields CATSVTPYPDRYSGNTIYF.

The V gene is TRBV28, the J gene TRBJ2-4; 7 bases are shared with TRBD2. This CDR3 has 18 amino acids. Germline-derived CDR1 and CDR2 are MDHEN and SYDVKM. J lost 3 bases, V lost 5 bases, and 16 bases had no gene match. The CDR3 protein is CASSHVEVAGWDKNIQYF. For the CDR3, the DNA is TGTGCCAGCAGTCACGTCGAAGTAGCGGGCTGGGACAAAAACATTCAGTACTTC.

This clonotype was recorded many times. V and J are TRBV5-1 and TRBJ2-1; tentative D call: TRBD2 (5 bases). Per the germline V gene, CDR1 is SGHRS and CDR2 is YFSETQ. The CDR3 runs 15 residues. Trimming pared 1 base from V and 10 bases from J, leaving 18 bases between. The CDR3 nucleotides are TGCGCCAGCAGCTTGCGGGCTAGCACCTCACCGGAGCAGTTCTTC. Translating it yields CASSLRASTSPEQFF.

The chain's CDR3 is CATQGPGELFF. The CDR3 nucleotides are TGTGCCACCCAGGGTCCCGGGGAGCTGTTTTTT. The rearrangement links TRBV28 to TRBJ2-2; D is possibly TRBD1 (5 bases). Trimming removed 10 bases from V and 6 bases from J, with 9 bases in between. The CDR3 runs to 11 residues. The germline V gene encodes CDR1 MDHEN and CDR2 SYDVKM.

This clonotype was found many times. Written as DNA, the CDR3 is TGTGCCAGCAGTTCGACTACTCATAGCAATCAGCCCCAGCATTTT. It codes for CASSSTTHSNQPQHF. V is TRBV28 and J is TRBJ1-5; D unclear. Germline V gene data show CDR1 as MDHEN and CDR2 as SYDVKM. The CDR3 extends over 15 amino acids. Trimming cost V 4 bases and J 0 bases, with 10 bases left between them.

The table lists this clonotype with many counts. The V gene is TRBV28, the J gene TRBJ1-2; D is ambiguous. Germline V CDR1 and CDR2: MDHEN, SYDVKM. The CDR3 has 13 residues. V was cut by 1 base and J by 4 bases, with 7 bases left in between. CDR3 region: CASSLLGFYGYTF. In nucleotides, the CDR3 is TGTGCCAGCAGTTTATTAGGATTCTATGGCTACACCTTC.

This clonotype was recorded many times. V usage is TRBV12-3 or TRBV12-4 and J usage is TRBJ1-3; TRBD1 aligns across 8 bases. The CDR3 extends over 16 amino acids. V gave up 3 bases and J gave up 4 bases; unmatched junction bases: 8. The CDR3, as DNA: TGTGCCAGCAGTTTCGCGGGACAGGTCAGGGGAAACACCATATATTTT. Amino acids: CASSFAGQVRGNTIYF.

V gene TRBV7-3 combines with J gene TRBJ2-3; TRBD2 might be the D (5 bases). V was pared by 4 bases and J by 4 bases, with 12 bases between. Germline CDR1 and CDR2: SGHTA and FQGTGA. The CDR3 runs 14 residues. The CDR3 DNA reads TGTGCCAGCAGCTCAGGACTCTCAGCAGATACGCAGTATTTT. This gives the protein CASSSGLSADTQYF. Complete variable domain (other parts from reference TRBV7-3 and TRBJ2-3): GAGVSQTPSNKVTEKGKYVELRCDPISGHTALYWYRQSLGQGPEFLIYFQGTGAADDSGLPNDRFFAVRPEGSVSTLKIQRTERGDSAVYLCASSSGLSADTQYFGPGTRLTVL.

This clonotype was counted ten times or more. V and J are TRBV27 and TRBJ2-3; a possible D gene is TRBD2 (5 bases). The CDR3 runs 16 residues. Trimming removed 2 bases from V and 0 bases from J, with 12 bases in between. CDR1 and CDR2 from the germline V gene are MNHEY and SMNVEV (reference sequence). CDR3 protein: CASSLDFRTSTDTQYF. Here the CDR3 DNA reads TGTGCCAGCAGTTTAGATTTTAGGACTAGCACAGATACGCAGTATTTT.

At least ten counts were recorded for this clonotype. CDR3 sequence: CASGGKGWGSPLHF. The CDR3, as DNA: TGTGCCAGCGGGGGCAAGGGGTGGGGATCACCCCTCCACTTT. The gene calls are TRBV3-1 and TRBJ1-6; D possibly corresponds to TRBD1 (6 bases). Germline lookup yields CDR1 LGHDT and CDR2 YNNKEL (reference sequence). V lost 8 bases, J lost 10 bases, and 18 bases lay in between. CDR3 size: 14 residues.

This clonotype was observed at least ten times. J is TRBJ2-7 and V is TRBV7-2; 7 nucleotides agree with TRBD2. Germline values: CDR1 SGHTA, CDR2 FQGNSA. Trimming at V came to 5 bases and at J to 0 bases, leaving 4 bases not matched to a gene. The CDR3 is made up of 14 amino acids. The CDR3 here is CASSPPSGSYEQYF. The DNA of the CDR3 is TGTGCCAGCAGCCCCCCTAGCGGCTCCTACGAGCAGTACTTC.

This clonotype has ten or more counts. The CDR3 region has the DNA TGTGCCAGTAGGGAGCGGGAGCCCGGCACCGGGGAGCTGTTTTTT. Translating it yields CASREREPGTGELFF. The gene calls are TRBV19 and TRBJ2-2; 8 bases map to TRBD2. The CDR3 covers 15 residues. After removal of 6 bases from V and 4 bases from J, the junction contained 7 bases not matched to a gene. Germline assignment: CDR1 LNHDA and CDR2 SQIVND (reference sequence).

The CDR3 bases are TGTGCCAGCAGTCCGCCGGGACTAGCGGGTGAGGGGGAGCAGTTCTTC. Translating gives CASSPPGLAGEGEQFF. The V gene is TRBV12-3 or TRBV12-4, the J gene TRBJ2-1, with TRBD2 matching 12 bases. With 5 bases clipped from V and 10 bases from J, the junction kept 12 bases outside the gene matches. The CDR3 is 16 amino acids.

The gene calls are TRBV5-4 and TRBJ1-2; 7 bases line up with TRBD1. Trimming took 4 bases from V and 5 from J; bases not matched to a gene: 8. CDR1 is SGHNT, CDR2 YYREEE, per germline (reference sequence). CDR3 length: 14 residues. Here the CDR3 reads CASSPPPGGYGYTF. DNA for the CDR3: TGTGCCAGCAGCCCCCCCCCAGGGGGGTATGGCTACACCTTC.

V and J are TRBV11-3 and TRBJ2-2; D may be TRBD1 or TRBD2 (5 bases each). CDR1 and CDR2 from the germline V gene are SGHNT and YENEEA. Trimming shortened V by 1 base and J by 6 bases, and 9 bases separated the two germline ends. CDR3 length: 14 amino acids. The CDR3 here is CASSLGQGPGELFF. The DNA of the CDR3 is TGTGCCAGCAGCTTAGGGCAGGGACCCGGGGAGCTGTTTTTT.

For the CDR3, the DNA is TGTGCCAGTACCTGGGCGGATAGCAATCAGCCCCAGCATTTT. Protein sequence: CASTWADSNQPQHF. The chain recombines TRBV19 with TRBJ1-5; no definite D call. Germline assignment: CDR1 LNHDA and CDR2 SQIVND (reference sequence). Between the trimmed V and J ends, which lost 7 bases and 0 bases, there was a span of 10 bases. CDR3 length: 14 amino acids.

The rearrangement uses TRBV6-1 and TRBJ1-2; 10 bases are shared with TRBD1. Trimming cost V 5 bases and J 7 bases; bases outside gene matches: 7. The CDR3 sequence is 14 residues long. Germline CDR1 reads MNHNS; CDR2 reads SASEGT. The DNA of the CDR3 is TGTGCCAGCAGTTTCGGGACAGGGGCGGGTGGCTACACCTTC. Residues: CASSFGTGAGGYTF.

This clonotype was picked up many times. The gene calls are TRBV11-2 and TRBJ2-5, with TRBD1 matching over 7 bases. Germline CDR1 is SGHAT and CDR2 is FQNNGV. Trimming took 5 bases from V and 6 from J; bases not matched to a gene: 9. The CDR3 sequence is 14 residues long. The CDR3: CASSPREGAKTQYF. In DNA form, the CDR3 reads TGTGCCAGCAGCCCCAGAGAGGGGGCAAAGACCCAGTACTTC. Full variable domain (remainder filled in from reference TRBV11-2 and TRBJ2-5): EAGVAQSPRYKIIEKRQSVAFWCNPISGHATLYWYQQILGQGPKLLIQFQNNGVVDDSQLPKDRFSAERLKGVDSTLKIQPAKLEDSAVYLCASSPREGAKTQYFGPGTRLLVL.

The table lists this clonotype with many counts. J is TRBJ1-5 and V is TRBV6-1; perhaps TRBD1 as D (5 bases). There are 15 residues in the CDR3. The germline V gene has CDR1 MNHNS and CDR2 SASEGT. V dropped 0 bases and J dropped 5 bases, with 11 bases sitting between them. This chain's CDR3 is CASSEALQGYQPQHF. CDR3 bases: TGTGCCAGCAGTGAAGCACTCCAGGGTTATCAGCCCCAGCATTTT.

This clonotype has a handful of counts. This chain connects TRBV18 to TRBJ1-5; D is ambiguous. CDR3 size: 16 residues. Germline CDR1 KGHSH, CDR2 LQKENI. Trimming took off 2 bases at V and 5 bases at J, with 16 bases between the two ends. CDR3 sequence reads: CASSPVFSSLDQPQHF. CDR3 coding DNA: TGTGCCAGCTCACCAGTATTTAGCAGCCTCGATCAGCCCCAGCATTTT.

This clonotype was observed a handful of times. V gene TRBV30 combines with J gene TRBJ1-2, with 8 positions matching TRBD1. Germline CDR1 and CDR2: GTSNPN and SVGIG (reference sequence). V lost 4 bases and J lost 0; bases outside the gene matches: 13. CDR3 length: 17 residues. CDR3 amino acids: CAWIRWGQAQANYGYTF. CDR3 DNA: TGTGCCTGGATTCGTTGGGGACAGGCCCAAGCTAACTATGGCTACACCTTC. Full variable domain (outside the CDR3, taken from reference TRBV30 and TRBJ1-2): SQTIHQWPATLVQPVGSPLSLECTVEGTSNPNLYWYRQAAGRGLQLLFYSVGIGQISSEVPQNLSASRPQDRQFILSSKKLLLSDSGFYLCAWIRWGQAQANYGYTFGSGTRLTVV.